Listed below are T cell receptor beta chains from one sample, sequenced in a study of lymphopenia after photon versus proton radiotherapy. The table came from immunoSEQ multiplex PCR; TCRdb's copy has only in-frame clones and leaves some out. This sample has tens of thousands of clones, with roughly 85% found just once. The sample was peripheral blood, taken from a patient treated with photon-based radiotherapy. Receptors originate from a man aged 55 to 69 with pancreatic cancer. Both conserved end residues are part of each CDR3. The order of the fields is D gene, V gene, J gene, clone size, CDR3 protein, CDR3 DNA. The D gene is left open where the match is weak. Not every row has a clone size; where given, it reads once, few, many or a size class.

NA,TRBV11-2,TRBJ2-5,NA,CASSLAGLETQYF,TGTGCCAGCAGCTTAGCGGGCCTCGAGACCCAGTACTTC
NA,TRBV6-4,TRBJ2-3,once,CASSPGQVSTDTQYF,TGTGCCAGCAGCCCCGGGCAGGTCAGCACAGATACGCAGTATTTT
NA,TRBV7-3,TRBJ1-6,NA,CASSLSGRVSPLHF,TGTGCCAGCAGCTTAAGTGGCAGGGTCTCACCCCTCCACTTT
TRBD2,TRBV7-7,TRBJ2-7,NA,CASSPRLAGPYEQYF,TGTGCCAGCAGCCCCCGACTAGCGGGGCCCTACGAGCAGTACTTC
TRBD1,TRBV7-2,TRBJ2-3,once,CASSQTGAGQYF,TGTGCCAGCAGCCAGACAGGGGCAGGCCAGTATTTT
NA,TRBV27,TRBJ1-5,NA,CASSRSGGNQPQHF,TGTGCCAGCAGTCGCTCAGGGGGCAATCAGCCCCAGCATTTT
NA,TRBV19,TRBJ1-5,NA,CASIFEEGNQPQHF,TGTGCCAGTATTTTTGAGGAGGGCAATCAGCCCCAGCATTTT
TRBD1,TRBV2,TRBJ1-2,NA,CASRTSQGVRPIGYTF,TGTGCCAGCAGGACGTCACAGGGGGTACGACCGATAGGCTACACCTTC
NA,TRBV10-2,TRBJ1-4,NA,CASSAPGGLAEKLFF,TGCGCCAGCAGTGCCCCAGGAGGGCTTGCTGAAAAACTGTTTTTT
TRBD2,TRBV5-5,TRBJ2-2,NA,CASSPRRGANTGELFF,TGTGCCAGCAGCCCGCGGCGGGGGGCGAACACCGGGGAGCTGTTTTTT
TRBD1,TRBV7-9,TRBJ2-7,NA,CASSSRRIGQGNHEQYF,TGTGCCAGCAGCTCTAGAAGGATAGGACAGGGGAACCACGAGCAGTACTTC
NA,TRBV5-1,TRBJ2-2,NA,CASSLVGGNTGELFF,TGCGCCAGCAGCTTGGTCGGGGGTAACACCGGGGAGCTGTTTTTT
TRBD2,TRBV5-4,TRBJ2-5,NA,CASSGGGDLRETQYF,TGTGCCAGCAGCGGCGGGGGGGATTTACGGGAGACCCAGTACTTC
TRBD2,TRBV9,TRBJ2-3,NA,CASSASGGFGTDTQYF,TGTGCCAGCAGCGCTAGCGGGGGTTTCGGCACAGATACGCAGTATTTT
NA,TRBV5-1,TRBJ1-5,NA,CASSFTLGGQPQHF,TGCGCCAGCAGCTTCACCTTAGGGGGTCAGCCCCAGCATTTT
NA,TRBV5-1,TRBJ2-2,NA,CASSLRQGNTGELFF,TGCGCCAGCAGCTTACGGCAGGGAAACACCGGGGAGCTGTTTTTT